The 16 T cell receptor beta chains presented below share a single source sample, sequenced in a study of persistence of HIV-infected CD4 T cells. Their recognized antigens are unknown. The libraries were made with immunoSEQ version 4 in survey mode. The method was immunoSEQ multiplex PCR; TCRdb's version includes in-frame clones alone and lacks a portion of them. The sample includes about 39,000 clones, more than 75% of them seen just once. The stimulus was an HIV-1 Gag 15-mer peptide pool, roughly 1 ug/peptide/mL. Sorted nonresponding memory CD4+ T cells were CD40L-negative, CD69-negative, CD45RO-high. Specimen: cultured CD4+ T cells from PBMCs, collected from a patient who received antiretroviral therapy. The receptor set was obtained from an adult with HIV. The donor label of this sample is uncertain.

The chain joins TRBV6-6 to TRBJ2-7, with TRBD2 matching over 8 bases. Germline-derived CDR1 and CDR2 are MNHNY and SVGAGI (reference sequence). The CDR3 length is 14 residues. V shed 2 bases and J 7 bases; nucleotides not matched to a gene: 7. Here the CDR3 reads CASSYSGGPFEQYF. As DNA, the CDR3 is TGTGCCAGCAGTTACAGCGGGGGCCCCTTTGAGCAGTACTTC.

This clone was seen just once. The chain couples TRBV28 to TRBJ2-1; 11 bases match TRBD2. The CDR3 spans 16 residues. Per germline, CDR1 MDHEN and CDR2 SYDVKM. V was pared by 4 bases and J by 5 bases, with 7 bases of the junction left unmatched. The DNA for the CDR3 is TGTGCCAGCAGTTCCTTAGCGGGGGGGCCAAACAATGAGCAGTTCTTC. Amino acids: CASSSLAGGPNNEQFF.

The chain employs TRBV6-5 and TRBJ2-7; TRBD1 agrees at 8 bases. CDR3 length equals 15 residues. From germline, CDR1 is MNHEY and CDR2 SVGAGI. V was pared by 6 bases and J by 6 bases, with 13 bases of the junction left unmatched. Here the CDR3 reads CASRPRQGKSGEQYF. The DNA of the CDR3 is TGTGCCAGCAGACCTCGACAGGGGAAGTCGGGCGAGCAGTACTTC.

The chain couples TRBV25-1 to TRBJ2-7; D assignment may be TRBD1 or TRBD2 (5 bases each). CDR3 length: 12 residues. CDR1 is MGHDK, CDR2 SYGVNS, per germline. V was clipped by 3 bases and J by 4 bases, with 7 bases between them. CDR3 sequence reads: CASSDREYEQYF. CDR3 nucleotide sequence: TGTGCCAGCAGTGACAGGGAGTACGAGCAGTACTTC.

This clone appeared a few times. The sample has other DNA sequences that encode this CDR3 too. The V gene is TRBV29-1, the J gene TRBJ2-7; D possibly corresponds to TRBD1 (6 bases). The CDR3 consists of 12 residues. CDR1 SQVTM and CDR2 ANQGSEA come from the germline V gene. Trimming took off 3 bases at V and 5 bases at J, with 11 bases between the two ends. The CDR3 loop reads CSVEGAGDEQYF. For the CDR3, the DNA is TGCAGCGTTGAGGGGGCTGGCGACGAGCAGTACTTC.

The chain employs TRBV2 and TRBJ1-1; tentative D call: TRBD1 (5 bases). Germline loops: CDR1 SNHLY, CDR2 FYNNEI. The CDR3 loop spans 14 amino acids. Trimming shortened V by 3 bases and J by 5 bases, and 13 bases separated the two germline ends. This CDR3 is CASSEAGWSTEAFF. The CDR3 coding sequence is TGTGCCAGCAGTGAGGCAGGGTGGAGTACTGAAGCTTTCTTT.

The chain recombines TRBV5-1 with TRBJ1-2, with D perhaps matching TRBD1 (6 bases). The CDR3 spans 15 residues. The germline V gene encodes CDR1 SGHRS and CDR2 YFSETQ. V lost 4 bases to trimming and J lost 3 bases, with 16 bases between them. As DNA, the CDR3 is TGCGCCAGCAGCCCCCGGGGAGGGGGTGACTATGGCTACACCTTC. Translated, it gives CASSPRGGGDYGYTF.

This rearrangement joins TRBV28 to TRBJ2-3; weak D call: TRBD1 (5 bases). The CDR3 sequence is 14 residues long. V was cut by 2 bases and J by 2 bases, with 8 bases left in between. The germline V gene encodes CDR1 MDHEN and CDR2 SYDVKM. In DNA form, the CDR3 reads TGTGCCAGCAGTTTAGACAGAAACACAGATACGCAGTATTTT. Amino acid sequence: CASSLDRNTDTQYF.

The rearrangement links TRBV10-3 to TRBJ1-2, with D perhaps matching TRBD1 (6 bases). V was cut by 5 bases and J by 8 bases, with 18 bases left in between. CDR3 length: 14 residues. CDR1 is ENHRY, CDR2 SYGVKD, per germline. The CDR3 region is CAISPQGDGLGYTF. CDR3 coding DNA: TGTGCCATCAGTCCACAGGGCGATGGTCTCGGCTACACCTTC.

On this clone: The sample has other DNA sequences that encode this CDR3 too. The V call is TRBV7-2, the J call TRBJ1-2; D call uncertain. The V end was cut by 1 base, the J end by 0 bases, with 6 bases between. Germline CDR1 reads SGHTA; CDR2 reads FQGNSA. The CDR3 contains 14 residues. DNA for the CDR3: TGTGCCAGCAGCTTAGAACAGTCTAACTATGGCTACACCTTC. It yields the protein CASSLEQSNYGYTF. The whole variable domain, filled in from reference TRBV7-2 and TRBJ1-2, reads GAGVSQSPSNKVTEKGKDVELRCDPISGHTALYWYRQSLGQGLEFLIYFQGNSAPDKSGLPSDRFSAERTGGSVSTLTIQRTQQEDSAVYLCASSLEQSNYGYTFGSGTRLTVV.

The chain uses TRBV2 and TRBJ1-5; perhaps TRBD1 as D (5 bases). In germline, CDR1 is SNHLY, CDR2 FYNNEI. The CDR3 is 17 residues long. Trimming shortened V by 7 bases and J by 0 bases, and 19 bases separated the two germline ends. The CDR3 reads CASKRRAGTDSNQPQHF. In DNA form, the CDR3 reads TGTGCCAGCAAACGGCGGGCAGGGACTGATAGCAATCAGCCCCAGCATTTT. The variable domain in full, completed from reference TRBV2 and TRBJ1-5, reads EPEVTQTPSHQVTQMGQEVILRCVPISNHLYFYWYRQILGQKVEFLVSFYNNEISEKSEIFDDQFSVERPDGSNFTLKIRSTKLEDSAMYFCASKRRAGTDSNQPQHFGDGTRLSIL.

The V gene is TRBV19, the J gene TRBJ1-2; 10 bases line up with TRBD1. The J segment lost 3 bases and the V segment lost 6 bases, leaving 7 bases of the junction unmatched. The CDR3 runs to 15 residues. Germline CDR1 reads LNHDA; CDR2 reads SQIVND (reference sequence). The CDR3 region has the DNA TGTGCCAGTAGACAAGGACAGGGGGTAGACTATGGCTACACCTTC. It encodes CASRQGQGVDYGYTF.

This chain joins TRBV10-3 and TRBJ1-2; TRBD1 agrees at 7 bases. Germline CDR1 reads ENHRY; CDR2 reads SYGVKD. The CDR3 contains 13 residues. V dropped 3 bases and J dropped 7; count of bases not matched to a gene: 5. The CDR3 sequence is CAISEEGAAGYTF. The CDR3 region has the DNA TGTGCCATCAGTGAAGAGGGGGCGGCTGGCTACACCTTC.

The rearrangement joins TRBV27 to TRBJ2-7; no clear D. The V end was cut by 6 bases, the J end by 2 bases, with 5 bases between. Per germline, CDR1 MNHEY and CDR2 SMNVEV (reference sequence). There are 11 residues in the CDR3. The CDR3, as DNA: TGTGCCAGCAGCAACGCCTACGAGCAGTACTTC. This translates into CASSNAYEQYF.

In its sample, this clone was seen once. CDR3 nucleotide sequence: TGTGCCAGCAAACGGGCACCCCTTAATGAAAAACTGTTTTTT. Its translation is CASKRAPLNEKLFF. The chain joins TRBV6-5 to TRBJ1-4; D remains unclear. The CDR3 consists of 14 residues. Trimming shortened V by 7 bases and J by 4 bases, and 13 bases separated the two germline ends. CDR1 and CDR2 (germline): MNHEY, SVGAGI.

V usage is TRBV5-5 and J usage is TRBJ2-7, with 13 positions matching TRBD2. J lost 4 bases, V lost 5 bases, and 9 bases had no gene match. The CDR3 extends over 16 amino acids. The germline V gene has CDR1 SGHKS and CDR2 YYEKEE (reference sequence). CDR3 residues: CASSYDVLAGGYEQYF. The CDR3 coding sequence is TGTGCCAGCAGTTACGACGTACTAGCGGGGGGGTACGAGCAGTACTTC.